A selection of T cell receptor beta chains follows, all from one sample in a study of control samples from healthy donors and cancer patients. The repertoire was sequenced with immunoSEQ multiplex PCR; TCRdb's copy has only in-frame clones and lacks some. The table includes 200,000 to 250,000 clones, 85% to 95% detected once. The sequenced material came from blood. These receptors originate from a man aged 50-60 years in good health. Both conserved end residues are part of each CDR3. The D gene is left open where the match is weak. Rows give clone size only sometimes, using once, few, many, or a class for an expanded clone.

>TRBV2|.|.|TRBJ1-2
CASRPRRGFYGYTF
TGTGCCAGCAGACCCAGAAGGGGATTCTATGGCTACACCTTC
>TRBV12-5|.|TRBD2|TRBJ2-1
CASGPSAGASYNEQFF
TGTGCTAGTGGTCCTTCAGCGGGGGCCTCCTACAATGAGCAGTTCTTC
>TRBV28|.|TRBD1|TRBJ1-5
CASSLGQLNQPQHF
TGTGCCAGCAGTCTGGGACAGCTCAATCAGCCCCAGCATTTT
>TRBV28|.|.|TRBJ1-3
CASRGTIGNTIYF
TGTGCCAGCAGGGGGACGATCGGAAACACCATATATTTT
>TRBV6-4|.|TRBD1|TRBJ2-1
CASSRTGENNEQFF
TGTGCCAGCAGTCGGACAGGGGAGAACAATGAGCAGTTCTTC
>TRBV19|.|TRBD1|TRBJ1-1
CASSLRTGDLNTEAFF
TGTGCCAGTAGTCTTCGGACAGGAGACTTGAACACTGAAGCTTTCTTT
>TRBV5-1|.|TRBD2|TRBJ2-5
CASSPTSGAETQYF
TGCGCCAGCAGCCCCACTAGCGGGGCGGAGACCCAGTACTTC
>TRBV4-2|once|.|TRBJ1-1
CASSQQPKAYQRDTEAFF
TGTGCCAGCAGCCAACAACCGAAGGCCTACCAACGGGACACTGAAGCTTTCTTT
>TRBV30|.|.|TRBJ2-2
CAWRRGTGELFF
TGTGCCTGGAGAAGGGGAACCGGGGAGCTGTTTTTT
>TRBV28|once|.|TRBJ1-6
CASTALSIVGPSPLHF
TGTGCCAGCACCGCGCTCTCGATCGTGGGCCCCTCACCCCTCCACTTT
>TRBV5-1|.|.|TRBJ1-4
CASSLSNGNEKLFF
TGCGCCAGCAGCTTGTCGAACGGGAACGAAAAACTGTTTTTT
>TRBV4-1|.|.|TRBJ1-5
CASSPPEGKPQHF
TGCGCCAGCAGCCCCCCCGAGGGTAAGCCCCAGCATTTT
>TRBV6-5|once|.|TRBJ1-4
CASTRDTNEKLFF
TGTGCCAGCACCAGGGACACAAATGAAAAACTGTTTTTT
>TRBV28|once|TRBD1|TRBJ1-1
CASSLSGTVAEAFF
TGTGCCAGCAGTTTATCAGGGACAGTCGCTGAAGCTTTCTTT
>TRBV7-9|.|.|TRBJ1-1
CASSLVGAEAFF
TGTGCCAGCAGCTTAGTTGGTGCTGAAGCTTTCTTT
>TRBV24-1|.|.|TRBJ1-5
CATSTGISNQPQHF
TGTGCCACCAGCACAGGGATAAGCAATCAGCCCCAGCATTTT
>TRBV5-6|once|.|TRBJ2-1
CASSLAGINYNEQFF
TGTGCCAGCAGCTTGGCAGGGATCAATTACAATGAGCAGTTCTTC
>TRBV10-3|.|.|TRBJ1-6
CAISGDGGSPLHF
TGTGCCATCAGTGGGGACGGGGGCTCACCCCTCCACTTT
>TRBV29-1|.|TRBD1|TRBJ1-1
CSVERRDRAGLNTEAFF
TGCAGCGTGGAGAGGCGGGACAGGGCGGGTCTGAACACTGAAGCTTTCTTT
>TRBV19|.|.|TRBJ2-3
CASSIWLANTDTQYF
TGTGCCAGTAGTATCTGGCTAGCCAACACAGATACGCAGTATTTT
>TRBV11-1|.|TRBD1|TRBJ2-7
CASSRTGGGYEQYF
TGTGCCAGCAGCCGGACAGGGGGAGGCTACGAGCAGTACTTC
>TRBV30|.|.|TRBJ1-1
CAWSLSRDTEAFF
TGTGCCTGGAGTTTGAGTAGGGACACTGAAGCTTTCTTT
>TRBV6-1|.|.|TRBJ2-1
CASSEQVGGRSYEQFF
TGTGCCAGCAGTGAACAGGTGGGGGGGCGCAGCTATGAGCAGTTCTTC
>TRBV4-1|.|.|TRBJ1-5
CASSPGGAFQPQHF
TGCGCCAGCAGCCCGGGCGGAGCGTTTCAGCCCCAGCATTTT
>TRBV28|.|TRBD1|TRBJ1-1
CASSLPGQALPNTEAFF
TGTGCCAGCAGCCTTCCGGGACAGGCCCTCCCGAACACTGAAGCTTTCTTT
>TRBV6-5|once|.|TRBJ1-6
CASSYMRGDSPLHF
TGTGCCAGCAGTTACATGCGGGGCGATTCACCCCTCCACTTT
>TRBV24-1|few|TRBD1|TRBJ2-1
CATSRAGTGSYNEQFF
TGTGCCACCAGCCGCGCCGGGACAGGGAGCTACAATGAGCAGTTCTTC
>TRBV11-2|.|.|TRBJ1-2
CASSHSGGNYGYTF
TGTGCCAGCAGCCATAGCGGGGGGAACTATGGCTACACCTTC